Included here is one T cell receptor (beta chain) sequence, with context. V was pared by 2 bases and J by 2 bases, with 6 bases of the junction left unmatched. Germline assignment: CDR1 KGHSH and CDR2 LQKENI. This CDR3 contains 17 residues. A Seattle source enrolled patients during active infection and followed them longitudinally. The source of the sample is a study of blood T cell repertoires in COVID-19. Study background: Samples of COVID-19 (acute and convalescent) were obtained from the United States, Italy and Spain. PBMCs, B-cell-depleted T cells, or T cells provided the cDNA or gDNA that made up the material.

TCRdb keeps only in-frame clones here, not all; method: immunoSEQ multiplex PCR. This repertoire shows under 250,000 clones, 85% to 90% found once; its top ten account for approximately 10%. The V call is TRBV18, the J call TRBJ2-3, with 11 nucleotides matching TRBD2. This receptor was identified in a man between 50 and 59 years old with COVID-19, enrolled during active disease. The source material was peripheral blood. CDR3: CASSPTLAGGLTDTQYF. As DNA, the CDR3 is TGTGCCAGCTCACCAACATTAGCGGGAGGGCTCACAGATACGCAGTATTTT.